Here is one TCR beta chain with its context. Its antigen is still unknown. This specimen belongs to a study of cytomegalovirus exposure and HLA in healthy donors. Study results and limitations: A later analysis, which compared TCR beta chains of equal frequency, found the HLA-associated ones more clonally expanded. Among the most significant clusters, several appeared linked to common viral pathogens in a later analysis.

The PCR had 60 Vbeta and 13 Jbeta primers. Sequencing used immunoSEQ multiplex PCR; TCRdb keeps in-frame clones, though not all of them. The sample lists 100,000 to 150,000 clones, over 9.5% occurring once. Trimming removed 6 bases at V and 1 base at J, with 8 bases between. CDR1 is MNHEY and CDR2 is SVGAGI in the germline V gene. CDR3 length: 13 amino acids. The chain combines TRBV6-5 with TRBJ2-3; D perhaps matches TRBD2 (5 bases). Sequences were obtained from PBMCs. The receptor was derived from a young woman in good health and CMV-seropositive. Written as DNA, the CDR3 is TGTGCCAGCAGATTTAGCGGCACAGATACGCAGTATTTT. Residues: CASRFSGTDTQYF.